Listed here are 15 T cell receptor beta chains from one sample, sequenced in a study of T cell responses to AZD1222 COVID-19 vaccine. Repertoires were generated with immunoSEQ multiplex PCR, while TCRdb's copy carries only in-frame clones and drops some. The sample consists of approximately 210,000 clones, approximately 90% of them appearing once. This specimen was peripheral blood, taken 28 days after the second AZD1222 dose. The receptors were sampled from an adult who received the AZD1222 COVID-19 vaccine.

The chain joins TRBV24-1 to TRBJ1-2; TRBD1 matches at 7 bases. Germline loops: CDR1 KGHDR, CDR2 SFDVKD. Trimming cost V 4 bases and J 4 bases; bases outside gene matches: 2. The CDR3 runs 13 residues. Here the CDR3 reads CATSDGTVYGYTF. Written as DNA, the CDR3 is TGTGCCACCAGTGACGGGACAGTCTATGGCTACACCTTC.

This clone was seen only a few times. The CDR3 sequence: CASSQDTRGEQFF. CDR3 DNA sequence: TGCGCCAGCAGCCAAGACACCAGAGGTGAGCAGTTCTTC. The V call is TRBV4-1, the J call TRBJ2-1; D gene unclear. The CDR3 is made up of 13 amino acids. Deletions cut 0 bases from V and 9 bases from J, with 9 bases between. In germline, CDR1 is MGHRA, CDR2 YSYEKL.

The V gene is TRBV29-1, the J gene TRBJ1-1; 8 nucleotides line up with TRBD1. This CDR3 is built from 14 residues. With V trimmed by 5 bases and J by 4 bases, 9 bases remained unmatched. From germline, CDR1 is SQVTM and CDR2 ANQGSEA. This CDR3 is CSVYRTGMGTEAFF. In DNA, the CDR3 is TGCAGCGTTTACCGGACAGGGATGGGCACTGAAGCTTTCTTT.

This rearrangement joins TRBV21-1 to TRBJ2-5; TRBD2, as called in the table, went unchecked against the DNA. TRBV21-1 is classified as a pseudogene. This CDR3 contains 17 residues. CDR3 residues: CASSKSGGLAGKETQYF. The CDR3 DNA is TGTGCCAGCAGCAAAAGCGGAGGACTAGCGGGAAAAGAGACCCAGTACTTC.

The chain couples TRBV9 to TRBJ2-3; no definite D call. With 0 bases removed from V and 0 bases from J, the gap between germline ends came to 11 bases. Germline lookup yields CDR1 SGDLS and CDR2 YYNGEE. This CDR3 is built from 16 residues. CDR3 region: CASSVGARASTDTQYF. For the CDR3, the DNA is TGTGCCAGCAGCGTAGGGGCGCGAGCTAGCACAGATACGCAGTATTTT.

The CDR3 coding sequence is TGTGCCATCTTAGCGGGAATGTCGCAGTTCTTC. Protein product: CAILAGMSQFF. This chain joins TRBV2 and TRBJ2-1; TRBD2 aligns across 8 bases. This CDR3 region has 11 residues. Germline CDR1 is SNHLY and CDR2 is FYNNEI. V dropped 10 bases and J dropped 12; count of bases not matched to a gene: 8. Supplemented by reference TRBV2 and TRBJ2-1, the full variable domain reads EPEVTQTPSHQVTQMGQEVILRCVPISNHLYFYWYRQILGQKVEFLVSFYNNEISEKSEIFDDQFSVERPDGSNFTLKIRSTKLEDSAMYFCAILAGMSQFFGPGTRLTVL.

The chain has TRBV10-3 and TRBJ2-7; D may be TRBD2 (6 bases). Germline V gene data show CDR1 as ENHRY and CDR2 as SYGVKD. CDR3 length: 14 residues. Trimming shortened V by 4 bases and J by 2 bases, and 12 bases separated the two germline ends. CDR3 nucleotide sequence: TGTGCCATCAGTGGCAGCGGGTCGACCTACGAGCAGTACTTC. As protein: CAISGSGSTYEQYF.

The chain has TRBV9 and TRBJ2-7; D could derive from TRBD1 or TRBD2 (5 bases each). The CDR3 covers 15 residues. Trimming removed 1 base from V and 2 bases from J, with 13 bases in between. CDR1 SGDLS and CDR2 YYNGEE come from the germline V gene. CDR3 amino acids: CASSVRDHLTYEQYF. CDR3 sequence (DNA): TGTGCCAGCAGCGTACGGGACCACTTGACCTACGAGCAGTACTTC.

The V and J genes are TRBV15 and TRBJ1-2; unclear D gene. The ends were cut back, 0 bases at V and 0 bases at J, with 14 bases in the middle. CDR3 length: 17 amino acids. Germline V CDR1 and CDR2: LNHNV, YYDKDF (reference sequence). CDR3 nucleotides: TGTGCCACCAGCAGAGATCGGGCATCTATAGCTAACTATGGCTACACCTTC. It encodes CATSRDRASIANYGYTF.

V is TRBV28 and J is TRBJ2-6; no clear D gene. This CDR3 has 13 residues. V lost 8 bases and J 0 bases, leaving 5 bases between the germline ends. The V gene's germline CDR1 is MDHEN and CDR2 SYDVKM. The CDR3 region is CASSFSGANVLTF. The CDR3 DNA reads as TGTGCCAGCTCTTTCTCTGGGGCCAACGTCCTGACTTTC.

The chain has TRBV5-1 and TRBJ2-7; no firm D call. This CDR3 is built from 12 residues. From germline, CDR1 is SGHRS and CDR2 YFSETQ. The germline V and J ends were trimmed by 4 bases and 4 bases, with 9 bases remaining between them. In nucleotides, the CDR3 is TGCGCCAGCAGCACCGACCGATACGAGCAGTACTTC. Translating gives CASSTDRYEQYF.

The J gene is TRBJ1-5, the V gene TRBV7-2, with 9 bases aligning to TRBD1. CDR1 and CDR2 from the germline V gene are SGHTA and FQGNSA. This CDR3 has 14 residues. The J segment lost 7 bases and the V segment lost 5 bases, leaving 6 bases of the junction unmatched. CDR3: CASSGTGQGQPQHF. For the CDR3, the DNA is TGTGCCAGCAGCGGAACGGGACAGGGACAGCCCCAGCATTTT.

This chain uses TRBV6-5 with TRBJ1-2; 8 bases are shared with TRBD1. Germline trimming cut 5 bases from V and 7 bases from J; bases unmatched to any gene: 9. CDR1 is MNHEY, CDR2 SVGAGI, per germline. The CDR3 extends over 14 amino acids. The CDR3 sequence is CASSTRDRTPGYTF. CDR3 nucleotide sequence: TGTGCCAGCAGTACCCGGGACAGGACTCCTGGCTACACCTTC.

The rearrangement uses TRBV28 and TRBJ1-1; 8 positions match TRBD1. The CDR3 loop spans 18 amino acids. Germline assignment: CDR1 MDHEN and CDR2 SYDVKM. The trim removed 3 bases at V and 0 bases at J, leaving 12 bases unmatched. CDR3 sequence reads: CASSFPGGRGLMNTEAFF. CDR3 nucleotide sequence: TGTGCCAGCAGTTTCCCGGGCGGCAGGGGGCTGATGAACACTGAAGCTTTCTTT. Variable domain in full (rest from reference TRBV28 and TRBJ1-1): DVKVTQSSRYLVKRTGEKVFLECVQDMDHENMFWYRQDPGLGLRLIYFSYDVKMKEKGDIPEGYSVSREKKERFSLILESASTNQTSMYLCASSFPGGRGLMNTEAFFGQGTRLTVV.

This sequence joins TRBV6-5 and TRBJ2-1; 14 bases are shared with TRBD2. With 6 bases clipped from V and 7 bases from J, the junction kept 2 bases outside the gene matches. Germline values: CDR1 MNHEY, CDR2 SVGAGI. This CDR3 spans 14 amino acids. The chain's CDR3 is CASRGTSGSNEQFF. As DNA, the CDR3 is TGTGCCAGCAGAGGGACTAGCGGGAGTAATGAGCAGTTCTTC.